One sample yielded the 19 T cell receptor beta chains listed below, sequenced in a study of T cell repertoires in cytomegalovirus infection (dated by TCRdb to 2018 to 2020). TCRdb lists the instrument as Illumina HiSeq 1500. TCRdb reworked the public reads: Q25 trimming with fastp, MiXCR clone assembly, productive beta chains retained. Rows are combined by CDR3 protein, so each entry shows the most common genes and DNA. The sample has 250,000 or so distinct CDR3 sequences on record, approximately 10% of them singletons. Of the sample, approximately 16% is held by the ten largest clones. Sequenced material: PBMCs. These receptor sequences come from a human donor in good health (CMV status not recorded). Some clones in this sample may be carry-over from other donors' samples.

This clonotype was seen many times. The DNA of the CDR3 is TGCAGTGCTAGTGGCACTAGCGGGAGATATGAGCAGTTCTTC. This encodes CSASGTSGRYEQFF. The V gene is TRBV20-1, the J gene TRBJ2-1; 11 positions match TRBD2. Losses at the gene ends were 3 bases for V and 8 bases for J; bases not matched to a gene: 6. Per germline, CDR1 DFQATT and CDR2 SNEGSKA (reference sequence). This CDR3 region has 14 residues.

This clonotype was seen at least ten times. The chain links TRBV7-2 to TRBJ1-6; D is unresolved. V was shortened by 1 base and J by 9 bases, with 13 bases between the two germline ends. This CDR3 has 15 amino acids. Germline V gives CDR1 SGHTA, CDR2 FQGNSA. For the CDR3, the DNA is TGTGCCAGCAGCTTAGGAGTAGGGAGTGGTTCACCCCTCCACTTT. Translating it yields CASSLGVGSGSPLHF.

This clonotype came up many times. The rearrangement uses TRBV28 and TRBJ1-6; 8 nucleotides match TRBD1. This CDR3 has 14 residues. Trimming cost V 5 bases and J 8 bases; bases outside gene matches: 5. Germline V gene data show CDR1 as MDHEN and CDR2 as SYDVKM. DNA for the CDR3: TGTGCCAGCAGTGCCTACAGGGGGTATTCACCCCTCCACTTT. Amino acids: CASSAYRGYSPLHF.

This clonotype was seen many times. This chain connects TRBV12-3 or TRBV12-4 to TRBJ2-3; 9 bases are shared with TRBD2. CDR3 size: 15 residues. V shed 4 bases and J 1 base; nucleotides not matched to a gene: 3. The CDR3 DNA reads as TGTGCCAGCAGTTCGAGCGGGGGGCGCACAGATACGCAGTATTTT. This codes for CASSSSGGRTDTQYF.

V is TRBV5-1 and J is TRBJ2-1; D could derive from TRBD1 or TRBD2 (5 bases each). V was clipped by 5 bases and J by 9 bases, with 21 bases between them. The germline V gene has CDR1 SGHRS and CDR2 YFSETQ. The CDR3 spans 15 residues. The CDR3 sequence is CASRGEGRVRSEQFF. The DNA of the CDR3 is TGCGCCAGCAGGGGAGAAGGCAGGGTCCGAAGTGAGCAGTTCTTC.

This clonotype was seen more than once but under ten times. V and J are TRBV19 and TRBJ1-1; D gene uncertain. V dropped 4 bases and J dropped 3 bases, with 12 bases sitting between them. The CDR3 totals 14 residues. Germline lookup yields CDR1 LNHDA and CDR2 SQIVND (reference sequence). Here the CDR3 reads CASSSYTQHTEAFF. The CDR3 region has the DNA TGTGCCAGTAGTAGCTACACCCAGCACACTGAAGCTTTCTTT.

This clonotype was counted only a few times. This CDR3 reads CASSLSGTHPYEQYF. CDR3 nucleotides: TGTGCCAGCAGTTTATCAGGAACCCATCCCTACGAGCAGTACTTC. The chain combines TRBV27 with TRBJ2-7; D is undetermined. The CDR3 is made up of 15 amino acids. Looked up from germline, CDR1 is MNHEY and CDR2 is SMNVEV (reference sequence). V shed 0 bases and J shed 2 bases, with 11 bases lying between them.

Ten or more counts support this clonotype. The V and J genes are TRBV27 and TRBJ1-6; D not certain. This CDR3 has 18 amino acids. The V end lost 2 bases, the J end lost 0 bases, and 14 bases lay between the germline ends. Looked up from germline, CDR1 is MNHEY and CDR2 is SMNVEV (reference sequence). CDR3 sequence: CASSLGEILSSYNSPLHF. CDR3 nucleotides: TGTGCCAGCAGTTTAGGAGAAATCCTCAGCTCCTATAATTCACCCCTCCACTTT.

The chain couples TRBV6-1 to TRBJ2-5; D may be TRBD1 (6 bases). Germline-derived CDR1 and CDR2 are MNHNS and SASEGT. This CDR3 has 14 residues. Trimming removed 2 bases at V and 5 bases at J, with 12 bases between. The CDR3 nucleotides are TGTGCCAGCAGTGAATTTCGGACAGCTGAGACCCAGTACTTC. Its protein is CASSEFRTAETQYF.

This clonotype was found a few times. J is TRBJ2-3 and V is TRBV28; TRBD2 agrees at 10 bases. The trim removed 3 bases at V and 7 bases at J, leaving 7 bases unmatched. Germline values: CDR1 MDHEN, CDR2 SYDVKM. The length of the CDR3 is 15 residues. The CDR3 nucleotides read TGTGCCAGCAGTTTTATGAGCGGGGGGGCGAATACGCAGTATTTT. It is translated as CASSFMSGGANTQYF. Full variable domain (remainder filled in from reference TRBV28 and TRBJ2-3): DVKVTQSSRYLVKRTGEKVFLECVQDMDHENMFWYRQDPGLGLRLIYFSYDVKMKEKGDIPEGYSVSREKKERFSLILESASTNQTSMYLCASSFMSGGANTQYFGPGTRLTVL.

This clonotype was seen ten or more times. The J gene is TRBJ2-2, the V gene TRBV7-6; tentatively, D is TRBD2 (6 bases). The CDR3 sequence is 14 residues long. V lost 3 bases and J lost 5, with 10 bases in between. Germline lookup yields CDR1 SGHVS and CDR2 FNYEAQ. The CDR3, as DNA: TGTGCCAGCAGCTTGACTAGTTTTACCGGGGAGCTGTTTTTT. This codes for CASSLTSFTGELFF.

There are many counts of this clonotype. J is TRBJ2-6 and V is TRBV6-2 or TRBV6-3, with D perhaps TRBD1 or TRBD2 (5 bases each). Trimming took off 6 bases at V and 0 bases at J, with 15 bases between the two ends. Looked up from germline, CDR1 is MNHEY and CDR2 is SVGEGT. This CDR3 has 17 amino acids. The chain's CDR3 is CASSNLRDASGANVLTF. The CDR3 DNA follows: TGTGCCAGCAGCAACCTCCGGGACGCCTCTGGGGCCAACGTCCTGACTTTC.

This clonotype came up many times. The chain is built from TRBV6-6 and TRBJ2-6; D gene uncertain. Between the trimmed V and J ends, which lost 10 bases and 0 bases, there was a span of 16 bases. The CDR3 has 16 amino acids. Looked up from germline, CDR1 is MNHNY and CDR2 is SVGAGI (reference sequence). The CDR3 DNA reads TGTGCCACCGTCTACCAAAGAGCCTCTGGGGCCAACGTCCTGACTTTC. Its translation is CATVYQRASGANVLTF.

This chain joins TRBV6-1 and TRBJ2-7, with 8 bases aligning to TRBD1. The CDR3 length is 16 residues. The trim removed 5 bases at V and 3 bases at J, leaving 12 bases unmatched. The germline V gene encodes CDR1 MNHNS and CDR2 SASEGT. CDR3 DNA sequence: TGTGCCAGCAGTCCCCTCTCCCGGACAGGGAGCTACGAGCAGTACTTC. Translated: CASSPLSRTGSYEQYF.

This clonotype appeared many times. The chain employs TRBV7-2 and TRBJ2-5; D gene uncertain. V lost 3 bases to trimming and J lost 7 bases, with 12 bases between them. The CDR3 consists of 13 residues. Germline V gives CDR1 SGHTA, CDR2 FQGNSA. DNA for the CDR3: TGTGCCAGCAGCTTCGGGCCCCCAGCGACCCAGTACTTC. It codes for CASSFGPPATQYF. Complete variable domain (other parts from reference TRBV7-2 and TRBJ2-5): GAGVSQSPSNKVTEKGKDVELRCDPISGHTALYWYRQSLGQGLEFLIYFQGNSAPDKSGLPSDRFSAERTGGSVSTLTIQRTQQEDSAVYLCASSFGPPATQYFGPGTRLLVL.

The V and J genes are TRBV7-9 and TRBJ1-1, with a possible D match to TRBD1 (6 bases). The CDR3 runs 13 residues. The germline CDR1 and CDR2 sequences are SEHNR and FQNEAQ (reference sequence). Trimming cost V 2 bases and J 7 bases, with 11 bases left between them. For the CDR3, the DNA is TGTGCCAGCAGCTTACAGGGGCAAAGTGAAGCTTTCTTT. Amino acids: CASSLQGQSEAFF.

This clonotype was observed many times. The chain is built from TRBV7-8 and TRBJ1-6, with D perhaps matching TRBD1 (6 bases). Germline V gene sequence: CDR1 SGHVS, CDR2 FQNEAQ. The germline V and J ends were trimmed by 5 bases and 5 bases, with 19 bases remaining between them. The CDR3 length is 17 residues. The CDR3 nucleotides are TGTGCCAGCAGCAGCCTCAAGGGACACAACAATAATTCACCCCTCCACTTT. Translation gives CASSSLKGHNNNSPLHF.

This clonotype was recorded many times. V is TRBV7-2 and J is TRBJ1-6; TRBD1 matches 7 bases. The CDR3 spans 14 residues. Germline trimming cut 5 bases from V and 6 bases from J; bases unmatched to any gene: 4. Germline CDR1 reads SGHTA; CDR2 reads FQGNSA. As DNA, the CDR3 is TGTGCCAGCAGCCCGGGACAGACTAATTCACCCCTCCACTTT. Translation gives CASSPGQTNSPLHF.

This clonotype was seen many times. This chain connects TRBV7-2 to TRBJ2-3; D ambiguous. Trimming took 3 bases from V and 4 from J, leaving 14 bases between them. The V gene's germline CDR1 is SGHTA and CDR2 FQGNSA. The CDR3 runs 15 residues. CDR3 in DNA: TGTGCCAGCAGCTTTCAGGAGATTGAAGCAGATACGCAGTATTTT. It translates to CASSFQEIEADTQYF.